The 18 T cell receptor beta chains below all came from one sample that was sequenced in a study of T cell responses to AZD1222 COVID-19 vaccine. Here immunoSEQ multiplex PCR was the method, and the copy in TCRdb shows in-frame clones only, minus some. The repertoire holds 130,000 to 150,000 clones, with roughly 89% as singletons. The source material was peripheral blood, sampled 28 days after the second AZD1222 dose. These receptors were obtained from an adult who received the AZD1222 COVID-19 vaccine.

This clone was counted only a few times. The rearrangement joins TRBV6-6 to TRBJ2-7; D remains ambiguous. V lost 6 bases to trimming and J lost 0 bases, with 9 bases between them. The germline CDR1 and CDR2 sequences are MNHNY and SVGAGI (reference sequence). The CDR3 covers 13 residues. The CDR3 nucleotides read TGTGCCAGCAGAGATAGAACCTCCTACGAGCAGTACTTC. Protein product: CASRDRTSYEQYF.

This chain joins TRBV2 and TRBJ1-1; no clear D gene. V was trimmed by 11 bases and J by 1 base, leaving 14 bases between them. This CDR3 is 13 amino acids long. In germline, CDR1 is SNHLY, CDR2 FYNNEI. The CDR3 DNA reads TGTGCCTATCCGGCAGGAGGGAACACTGAAGCTTTCTTT. This codes for CAYPAGGNTEAFF.

CDR3 residues: CASSHWTGRGSGANVLTF. In nucleotides, the CDR3 is TGTGCCAGCAGCCATTGGACAGGGCGGGGCTCTGGGGCCAACGTCCTGACTTTC. This chain joins TRBV7-9 and TRBJ2-6, with 8 bases lining up with TRBD1. The CDR3 totals 18 residues. Germline V gene lookup returns CDR1 SEHNR and CDR2 FQNEAQ (reference sequence). With V trimmed by 5 bases and J by 0 bases, 9 bases remained unmatched.

The rearrangement links TRBV27 to TRBJ2-1, with D tentatively TRBD1 (6 bases). The CDR3 runs to 15 residues. V lost 4 bases and J lost 4, with 14 bases in between. CDR1 MNHEY and CDR2 SMNVEV come from the germline V gene (reference sequence). The CDR3 DNA is TGTGCCAGCAGTTCCCTGGGGGCGAAGTACAATGAGCAGTTCTTC. Translation gives CASSSLGAKYNEQFF.

V gene TRBV5-5 combines with J gene TRBJ1-2; no firm D call. The V gene lost 0 bases and the J gene lost 1 base, with 7 bases spanning the gap. This CDR3 comprises 14 residues. Germline CDR1 and CDR2: SGHKS and YYEKEE (reference sequence). The CDR3 sequence: CASSLAGFNYGYTF. The CDR3 DNA sequence: TGTGCCAGCAGCTTGGCGGGATTTAACTATGGCTACACCTTC.

The chain has TRBV18 and TRBJ2-7; TRBD2 matches 7 bases. The V gene end was trimmed by 2 bases and the J gene end by 3 bases; junction bases not matched to a gene: 7. The CDR3 is 15 amino acids. Germline loops: CDR1 KGHSH, CDR2 LQKENI. The CDR3 region is CASSPALAEYYEQYF. CDR3 sequence (DNA): TGTGCCAGCTCACCAGCCCTAGCGGAGTACTACGAGCAGTACTTC.

The chain uses TRBV3-1 (or the pseudogene TRBV3-2) and TRBJ1-2; 10 nucleotides align to TRBD1. This CDR3 is built from 19 residues. V shed 1 base, J shed 2 bases, and the junction held 13 bases outside the gene matches. Germline V gene lookup returns CDR1 LGHDT and CDR2 YNNKEL (reference sequence). The CDR3 nucleotides are TGTGCCAGCAGCCAAGGGTTGACAGGGGGCCTTGGCGCAAACTATGGCTACACCTTC. Amino acids: CASSQGLTGGLGANYGYTF.

This chain connects TRBV9 to TRBJ1-1; D gene unclear. V lost 0 bases and J lost 0, with 9 bases in between. The CDR3 is 15 amino acids. Germline values: CDR1 SGDLS, CDR2 YYNGEE. CDR3 in amino acids: CASSVGGSVNTEAFF. Here the CDR3 DNA reads TGTGCCAGCAGCGTAGGGGGTAGTGTGAACACTGAAGCTTTCTTT.

The chain joins TRBV5-6 to TRBJ1-6, with TRBD1 matching over 10 bases. CDR3 length equals 15 residues. Looked up from germline, CDR1 is SGHDT and CDR2 is YYEEEE. Trimming cost V 0 bases and J 10 bases; bases outside gene matches: 4. The CDR3 region is CASSLGGQGRSPLHF. In DNA, the CDR3 is TGTGCCAGCAGCTTGGGGGGACAGGGGCGGTCACCCCTCCACTTT.

The V and J genes are TRBV29-1 and TRBJ1-1, with D maybe TRBD1 (6 bases). The germline V gene has CDR1 SQVTM and CDR2 ANQGSEA. The V gene lost 8 bases and the J gene lost 5 bases, with 18 bases spanning the gap. This CDR3 is 13 amino acids long. The CDR3 here is CSPSPQDSTEAFF. The DNA of the CDR3 is TGCAGCCCTTCCCCGCAGGACAGTACTGAAGCTTTCTTT.

The gene calls are TRBV5-6 and TRBJ2-1; D is unclear. V was shortened by 0 bases and J by 0 bases, with 7 bases between the two germline ends. In germline, CDR1 is SGHDT, CDR2 YYEEEE. The CDR3 is 15 amino acids. The CDR3 sequence is CASSLAAYSYNEQFF. In DNA, the CDR3 is TGTGCCAGCAGCTTGGCCGCCTACTCCTACAATGAGCAGTTCTTC.

The chain employs TRBV19 and TRBJ1-3; D is undetermined. The CDR3 runs to 14 residues. From germline, CDR1 is LNHDA and CDR2 SQIVND (reference sequence). Trimming left V 3 bases short and J 3 bases short, with 9 bases between. Here the CDR3 DNA reads TGTGCCAGTAGTATTATGGCAGGTGGAAACACCATATATTTT. Translation: CASSIMAGGNTIYF.

The chain couples TRBV19 to TRBJ1-3; no firm D call. Looked up from germline, CDR1 is LNHDA and CDR2 is SQIVND (reference sequence). V was pared by 8 bases and J by 4 bases, with 18 bases between. This CDR3 comprises 15 residues. CDR3 region: CASAPTWGQGNTIYF. The CDR3 nucleotides read TGTGCCAGTGCCCCTACCTGGGGTCAGGGAAACACCATATATTTT.

Only one count was recorded for this clone. The chain joins TRBV25-1 to TRBJ1-1, with D maybe TRBD1 (5 bases). The length of the CDR3 is 12 residues. Germline CDR1 MGHDK, CDR2 SYGVNS. Between the trimmed V and J ends, which lost 4 bases and 10 bases, there was a span of 13 bases. The CDR3, as DNA: TGTGCCAGCAGTGCGACCAGGGTTGGAGCTTTCTTT. Encoded protein: CASSATRVGAFF.

The chain is built from TRBV19 and TRBJ1-2, with 12 positions matching TRBD1. The ends lost 6 bases at V and 6 bases at J; junction bases unmatched: 14. Per the germline V gene, CDR1 is LNHDA and CDR2 is SQIVND (reference sequence). The CDR3 is made up of 17 amino acids. The CDR3 DNA sequence: TGTGCCAGTAGCCCGATTGGCGGGACAGGGGGCCGGAATGGCTACACCTTC. Translating it yields CASSPIGGTGGRNGYTF.

J is TRBJ2-7 and V is TRBV4-1, with 9 nucleotides matching TRBD2. Germline CDR1 reads MGHRA; CDR2 reads YSYEKL. This CDR3 region has 17 residues. Trimming cost V 2 bases and J 6 bases; bases outside gene matches: 14. The CDR3 DNA follows: TGCGCCAGCAGCCAAACTCTCGTCGCGGGAGGGCCGCGCGAGCAGTACTTC. This translates into CASSQTLVAGGPREQYF.

V is TRBV11-2 and J is TRBJ1-3; D is unclear. V lost 5 bases to trimming and J lost 8 bases, with 7 bases between them. This CDR3 comprises 11 residues. Per the germline V gene, CDR1 is SGHAT and CDR2 is FQNNGV. The CDR3 sequence: CASSRADTIYF. The CDR3 bases are TGTGCCAGCAGCCGAGCGGACACCATATATTTT.

The genes are TRBV4-1 and TRBJ1-2, with no clear D. Trimming took 2 bases from V and 1 from J, leaving 11 bases between them. The CDR3 runs 15 residues. The germline V gene has CDR1 MGHRA and CDR2 YSYEKL. CDR3 amino acids: CASSQPRDGNYGYTF. Here the CDR3 DNA reads TGCGCCAGCAGCCAACCAAGAGACGGTAACTATGGCTACACCTTC.